These 24 T cell receptor beta chains were all obtained from the same sample, sequenced in a study of OX40 agonist ivuxolimab in advanced cancers. Repertoires were generated with immunoSEQ multiplex PCR, while TCRdb's copy carries only in-frame clones and drops some. This sample yields about 88,000 clones, of which approximately 89% are seen a single time; roughly 0.22% belongs to the top ten. The sequenced sample was CD4+ or CD8+ T cells sorted from blood, obtained in a trial of the OX40 agonist ivuxolimab. The receptors stem from an adult with an advanced solid tumor such as melanoma, head and neck, liver or kidney cancer.

The chain uses TRBV30 and TRBJ1-6; no clear D gene. V was clipped by 1 base and J by 0 bases, with 4 bases between them. Germline CDR1 GTSNPN, CDR2 SVGIG (reference sequence). The CDR3 is 14 residues long. The CDR3 nucleotides are TGTGCCTGGAGTGGCGGCTCCTATAATTCACCCCTCCACTTT. The encoded protein is CAWSGGSYNSPLHF.

The chain combines TRBV9 with TRBJ2-1; tentative D call: TRBD1 (5 bases). Trimming pared 4 bases from V and 5 bases from J, leaving 16 bases between. Germline V gives CDR1 SGDLS, CDR2 YYNGEE. The CDR3 spans 15 residues. For the CDR3, the DNA is TGTGCCAGCAGCACCAGGGTAAGGGAAAACAATGAGCAGTTCTTC. Amino acid sequence: CASSTRVRENNEQFF.

This clone was observed a handful of times. This chain links TRBV15 with TRBJ1-4; D gene ambiguous. The CDR3 sequence is 16 residues long. Germline CDR1 and CDR2: LNHNV and YYDKDF (reference sequence). V lost 0 bases and J lost 5, with 13 bases in between. As DNA, the CDR3 is TGTGCCACCAGCAGAGATGTCTCCGCAAGCAATGAAAAACTGTTTTTT. It codes for CATSRDVSASNEKLFF.

This chain links TRBV2 with TRBJ1-1; no firm D call. The CDR3 has 12 amino acids. Germline CDR1 reads SNHLY; CDR2 reads FYNNEI. Trimming cost V 4 bases and J 8 bases, with 11 bases left between them. Here the CDR3 DNA reads TGTGCCAGCAGTGTTCGATCTTGGGAAGCTTTCTTT. Translated: CASSVRSWEAFF.

The chain is built from TRBV6-5 and TRBJ2-7; no reliable D call. Trimming shortened V by 4 bases and J by 5 bases, and 12 bases separated the two germline ends. Germline V gene data show CDR1 as MNHEY and CDR2 as SVGAGI. The CDR3 has 13 residues. CDR3 DNA sequence: TGTGCCAGCAGTTGGCTAGTTTCCGACGAGCAGTACGTC. Amino acid sequence: CASSWLVSDEQYV.

The V and J genes are TRBV6-1 and TRBJ1-4; a possible D gene is TRBD1 (5 bases). V was trimmed by 4 bases and J by 3 bases, leaving 12 bases between them. The CDR3 sequence is 15 residues long. Germline V lookup: CDR1 MNHNS, CDR2 SASEGT. DNA for the CDR3: TGTGCCAGCAGTGTCTCAGGGTTGTCTAATGAAAAACTGTTTTTT. Translating it yields CASSVSGLSNEKLFF.

The V call is TRBV7-8, the J call TRBJ1-5; 10 nucleotides agree with TRBD1. CDR1 and CDR2 from the germline V gene are SGHVS and FQNEAQ. The ends lost 5 bases at V and 6 bases at J; junction bases unmatched: 7. CDR3 length: 15 residues. CDR3 sequence: CASSPRDRGSQPQHF. The CDR3 coding sequence is TGTGCCAGCAGCCCGCGGGACAGGGGTAGTCAGCCCCAGCATTTT. Drawing the rest from reference TRBV7-8 and TRBJ1-5, the complete variable domain is GAGVSQSPRYKVAKRGQDVALRCDPISGHVSLFWYQQALGQGPEFLTYFQNEAQLDKSGLPSDRFFAERPEGSVSTLKIQRTQQEDSAVYLCASSPRDRGSQPQHFGDGTRLSIL.

This clone has only one observation. One junction end does not reproduce the germline sequence, and a read error may be involved. The rearrangement uses TRBV29-1 and TRBJ2-3, with D tentatively TRBD1 or TRBD2 (5 bases each). Germline V gives CDR1 SQVTM, CDR2 ANQGSEA. This CDR3 region has 9 residues. The CDR3, as DNA: TGCAGCGTTGATGGGAGCAGGGATTTT. Protein product: CSVDGSRDF.

The chain employs TRBV27 and TRBJ1-1; possibly TRBD1 for D (5 bases). Germline assignment: CDR1 MNHEY and CDR2 SMNVEV (reference sequence). Trimming stripped 5 bases from V and 10 bases from J, with 20 bases between. The length of the CDR3 is 14 residues. CDR3 DNA sequence: TGTGCCAGCAGTCAAAACGACTCAGGGCTAAGAGCTTTCTTT. Protein: CASSQNDSGLRAFF.

The rearrangement links TRBV27 to TRBJ2-7, with D perhaps TRBD1 (5 bases). The CDR3 loop spans 13 amino acids. Trimming left V 1 base short and J 6 bases short, with 10 bases between. CDR1 and CDR2 from the germline V gene are MNHEY and SMNVEV (reference sequence). The CDR3 DNA follows: TGTGCCAGCAGTTTATTCAAACAGGTCGAGCAGTACTTC. It translates to CASSLFKQVEQYF.

The V call is TRBV5-1, the J call TRBJ2-1; 9 positions match TRBD2. The CDR3 is 15 amino acids. Trimming cost V 3 bases and J 8 bases; bases outside gene matches: 9. Germline assignment: CDR1 SGHRS and CDR2 YFSETQ. The CDR3 DNA is TGCGCCAGCAGCTCGGGACTAGCAAGGGGCGATGAGCAGTTCTTC. Protein: CASSSGLARGDEQFF.

CDR3: CASSPRGQGGSTEAFF. The CDR3 DNA reads as TGTGCCAGCAGCCCACGTGGGCAGGGGGGAAGCACTGAAGCTTTCTTT. The rearrangement uses TRBV7-8 and TRBJ1-1; 7 positions match TRBD1. This CDR3 region has 16 residues. The V gene end was trimmed by 5 bases and the J gene end by 4 bases; junction bases not matched to a gene: 13. Germline V gives CDR1 SGHVS, CDR2 FQNEAQ.

V and J are TRBV5-1 and TRBJ1-3, with 11 bases matching TRBD1. The germline V gene has CDR1 SGHRS and CDR2 YFSETQ. The CDR3 consists of 15 residues. The V gene end was trimmed by 0 bases and the J gene end by 7 bases; junction bases not matched to a gene: 3. CDR3 bases: TGCGCCAGCAGCTTGGCCGGACAGGGGGCCAACACCATATATTTT. It is translated as CASSLAGQGANTIYF.

This chain uses TRBV9 with TRBJ2-3; 12 bases are a match to TRBD2. The CDR3 contains 14 residues. V lost 5 bases to trimming and J lost 9 bases; unmatched junction nucleotides: 7. The germline gives CDR1 SGDLS, CDR2 YYNGEE. Here the CDR3 reads CASSASGGVGTQYF. In DNA form, the CDR3 reads TGTGCCAGCAGTGCTAGCGGGGGGGTTGGCACGCAGTATTTT.

This clone was seen a handful of times. V is TRBV28 and J is TRBJ1-5; D unresolved. Between the trimmed V and J ends, which lost 3 bases and 7 bases, there was a span of 4 bases. Germline CDR1 is MDHEN and CDR2 is SYDVKM. The CDR3 runs 11 residues. The CDR3 protein is CASSLYQPQHF. For the CDR3, the DNA is TGTGCCAGCAGTTTGTACCAGCCCCAGCATTTT. The full variable domain, completed using reference TRBV28 and TRBJ1-5, is DVKVTQSSRYLVKRTGEKVFLECVQDMDHENMFWYRQDPGLGLRLIYFSYDVKMKEKGDIPEGYSVSREKKERFSLILESASTNQTSMYLCASSLYQPQHFGDGTRLSIL.

The rearrangement joins TRBV19 to TRBJ1-1; TRBD1 is a possible D gene (5 bases). V was shortened by 3 bases and J by 3 bases, with 8 bases between the two germline ends. The CDR3 extends over 13 amino acids. Germline CDR1 and CDR2: LNHDA and SQIVND (reference sequence). The CDR3 here is CASSITTDTEAFF. CDR3 sequence (DNA): TGTGCCAGTAGTATCACGACAGACACTGAAGCTTTCTTT.

This clone has only one observation. The rearrangement joins TRBV7-6 to TRBJ1-6; D is ambiguous. This CDR3 spans 16 amino acids. Germline assignment: CDR1 SGHVS and CDR2 FNYEAQ. V lost 1 base, J lost 6 bases, and 13 bases lay in between. The CDR3 region is CASSLEVAKTNSPLHF. DNA for the CDR3: TGTGCCAGCAGCTTAGAAGTCGCGAAGACTAATTCACCCCTCCACTTT.

The chain's CDR3 is CAWGGGIADEQFF. CDR3 in DNA: TGTGCCTGGGGTGGGGGTATCGCCGATGAGCAGTTCTTC. The chain employs TRBV30 and TRBJ2-1; D is perhaps TRBD1 or TRBD2 (5 bases each). The CDR3 extends over 13 amino acids. Trimming took off 5 bases at V and 8 bases at J, with 16 bases between the two ends. Germline V gene data show CDR1 as GTSNPN and CDR2 as SVGIG (reference sequence).

V gene TRBV10-3 combines with J gene TRBJ2-7; D is unresolved. Trimming shortened V by 0 bases and J by 4 bases, and 19 bases separated the two germline ends. The CDR3 is made up of 17 amino acids. Germline-derived CDR1 and CDR2 are ENHRY and SYGVKD. The CDR3 spells CAISESKSGLTRYEQYF. CDR3 nucleotides: TGTGCCATCAGTGAGTCCAAGTCGGGCCTCACACGTTACGAGCAGTACTTC.

V and J are TRBV5-6 and TRBJ1-4; D uncertain. Trimming removed 2 bases from V and 8 bases from J, with 16 bases in between. The CDR3 has 15 amino acids. Per the germline V gene, CDR1 is SGHDT and CDR2 is YYEEEE. The CDR3 is CASSFVSPPGEKLFF. The CDR3 region has the DNA TGTGCCAGCAGCTTTGTGTCGCCTCCGGGAGAAAAACTGTTTTTT.

J is TRBJ2-6 and V is TRBV19; D gene unclear. CDR3 length equals 14 residues. V was trimmed by 6 bases and J by 4 bases, leaving 10 bases between them. Germline lookup yields CDR1 LNHDA and CDR2 SQIVND (reference sequence). In DNA, the CDR3 is TGTGCCAGTAGGGGTAGCCTCGGGGCCAACGTCCTGACTTTC. Translation gives CASRGSLGANVLTF.

This clone was detected only a few times. CDR3 DNA: TGTGCCAGTAGTACAGGGGGGACCCAGTACTTC. This gives the protein CASSTGGTQYF. The chain uses TRBV19 and TRBJ2-5; TRBD1 matches 7 bases. The length of the CDR3 is 11 residues. Germline trimming cut 4 bases from V and 7 bases from J; bases unmatched to any gene: 0. Germline-derived CDR1 and CDR2 are LNHDA and SQIVND (reference sequence).

The rearrangement uses TRBV6-5 and TRBJ1-3, with D perhaps TRBD1 (5 bases). Germline CDR1 is MNHEY and CDR2 is SVGAGI. V dropped 8 bases and J dropped 0 bases, with 14 bases sitting between them. The CDR3 extends over 15 amino acids. The DNA for the CDR3 is TGTGCCAGCGGGGCGGCTAGAAGCTCTGGAAACACCATATATTTT. Its translation is CASGAARSSGNTIYF.

This clone occurred a few times. The chain is built from TRBV18 and TRBJ1-6; D remains unclear. Germline-derived CDR1 and CDR2 are KGHSH and LQKENI. Trimming cost V 3 bases and J 10 bases, with 19 bases left between them. This CDR3 comprises 16 residues. This CDR3 is CASSPRQVVAESPLHF. In DNA, the CDR3 is TGTGCCAGCTCACCGAGGCAGGTGGTGGCTGAATCACCCCTCCACTTT.